This TCR beta chain was observed in a study of blood T cell repertoires in COVID-19. Trimming took 3 bases from V and 6 from J; bases not matched to a gene: 8. The length of the CDR3 is 14 residues. Germline loops: CDR1 SGHRS, CDR2 YFSETQ. Clones were read by immunoSEQ multiplex PCR, and TCRdb kept only the in-frame ones, dropping some. The table includes about 98,000 clones, over 75% detected once. Material: peripheral blood. The chain employs TRBV5-1 and TRBJ1-1; TRBD1 matches 7 bases. This sequence was found in a woman of 80 years or more with acute or convalescent COVID-19. The CDR3 reads CASSSQGGNAEAFF. The CDR3 nucleotides are TGCGCCAGCAGCTCCCAGGGGGGTAACGCTGAAGCTTTCTTT.